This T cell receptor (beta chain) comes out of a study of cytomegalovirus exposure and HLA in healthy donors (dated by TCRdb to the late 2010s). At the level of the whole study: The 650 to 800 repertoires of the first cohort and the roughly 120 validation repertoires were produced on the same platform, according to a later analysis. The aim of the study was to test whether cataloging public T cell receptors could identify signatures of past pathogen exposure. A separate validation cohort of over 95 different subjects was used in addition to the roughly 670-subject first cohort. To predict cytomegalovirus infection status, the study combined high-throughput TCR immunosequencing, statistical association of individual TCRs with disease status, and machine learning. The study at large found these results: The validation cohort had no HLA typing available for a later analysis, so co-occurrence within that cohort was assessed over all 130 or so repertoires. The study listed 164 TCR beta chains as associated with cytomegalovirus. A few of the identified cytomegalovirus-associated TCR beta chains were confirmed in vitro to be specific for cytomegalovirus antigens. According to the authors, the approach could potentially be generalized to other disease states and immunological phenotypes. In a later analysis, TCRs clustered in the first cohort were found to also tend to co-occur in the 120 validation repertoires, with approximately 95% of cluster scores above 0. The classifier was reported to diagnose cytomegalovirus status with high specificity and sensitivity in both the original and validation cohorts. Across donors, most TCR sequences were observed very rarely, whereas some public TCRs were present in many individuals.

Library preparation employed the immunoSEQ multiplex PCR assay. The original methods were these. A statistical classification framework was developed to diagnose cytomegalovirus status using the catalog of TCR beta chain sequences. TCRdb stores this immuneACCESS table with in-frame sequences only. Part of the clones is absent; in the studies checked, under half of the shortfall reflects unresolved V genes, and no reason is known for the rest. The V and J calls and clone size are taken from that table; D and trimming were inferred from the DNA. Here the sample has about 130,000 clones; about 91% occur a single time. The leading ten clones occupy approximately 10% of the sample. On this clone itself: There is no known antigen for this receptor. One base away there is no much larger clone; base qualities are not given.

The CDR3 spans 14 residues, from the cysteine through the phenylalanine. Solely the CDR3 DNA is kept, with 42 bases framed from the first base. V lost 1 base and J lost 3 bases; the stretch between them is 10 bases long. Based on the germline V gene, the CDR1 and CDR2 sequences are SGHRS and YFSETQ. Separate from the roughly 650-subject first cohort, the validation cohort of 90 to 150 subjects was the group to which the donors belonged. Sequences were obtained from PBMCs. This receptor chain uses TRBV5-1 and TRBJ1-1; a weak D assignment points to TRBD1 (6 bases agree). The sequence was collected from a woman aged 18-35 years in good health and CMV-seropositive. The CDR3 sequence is CASSLFAGDTEAFF. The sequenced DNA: TGCGCCAGCAGCTTGTTTGCAGGGGACACTGAAGCTTTCTTT.